The present T cell receptor beta chain was sequenced within a study of CD8+ T cells in alopecia areata. About the study: Dosing with tofacitinib proceeded for 6 to 18 months, followed by 6 months off drug.

It was cDNA, reverse transcribed from extracted RNA, that served as the sequencing template. Profiled with immunoSEQ multiplex PCR; TCRdb holds only in-frame clones, not every one. The table shows about 98,000 clones, with 35% to 50% occurring only once. The V end was cut by 3 bases, the J end by 5 bases, with 2 bases between. Looked up from germline, CDR1 is SGHTS and CDR2 is YDEGEE. There are 10 residues in the CDR3. CD4+ and CD8+ T cells were sorted from PBMCs. This clone was recorded only once. Its matching antigen is unknown. Study-wide results and caveats: Normal skin's resident alphabeta T cells are also sequenced in scalp samples.

The chain uses TRBV5-8 and TRBJ2-5; unclear D gene. This clonotype was obtained from a human donor with alopecia areata. Material: CD4+ T cells sorted from blood. The CDR3 coding sequence is TGTGCCAGCAGCTCGGAGACCCAGTACTTC. Amino acids: CASSSETQYF.